The 8 T cell receptor beta chains in this list originate from one sample, sequenced in a study of beta chain features in type 1 diabetes. All of the isolated RNA was reverse transcribed, so expressed TCRB transcripts were sequenced. The protocol was immunoSEQ multiplex PCR, while the TCRdb copy is restricted to in-frame clones and leaves out a portion. The sample records 150,000 to 160,000 clones, approximately 10% being singletons. Material for sequencing was central memory CD4+ T cells from blood. The receptors stem from a man between 18 and 35 years old in good health.

The rearrangement links TRBV28 to TRBJ1-1; 10 nucleotides line up with TRBD1. V shed 8 bases, J shed 11 bases, and the junction held 14 bases outside the gene matches. This CDR3 has 14 amino acids. Germline CDR1 and CDR2: MDHEN and SYDVKM. The CDR3: CASRPGTGDFKAFF. CDR3 bases: TGTGCCAGCCGCCCTGGGACAGGGGACTTTAAGGCTTTCTTT.

This clone was seen more than once but under ten times. The genes are TRBV30 and TRBJ1-2, with D unclear. The CDR3 extends over 13 amino acids. Germline CDR1 reads GTSNPN; CDR2 reads SVGIG (reference sequence). V was clipped by 4 bases and J by 8 bases, with 17 bases between them. The DNA of the CDR3 is TGTGCCTGGAAATTCCTGGTGTTACAGGGCTACACCTTC. Amino acids: CAWKFLVLQGYTF.

This clone was counted only a few times. The rearrangement uses TRBV2 and TRBJ2-3, with 8 nucleotides matching TRBD1. The germline V gene encodes CDR1 SNHLY and CDR2 FYNNEI. The V gene end was trimmed by 7 bases and the J gene end by 7 bases; junction bases not matched to a gene: 7. The CDR3 is made up of 13 amino acids. CDR3 in amino acids: CASNPDRANTQYF. The DNA for the CDR3 is TGTGCCAGCAACCCGGACAGGGCAAATACGCAGTATTTT.

The chain links TRBV7-3 to TRBJ2-2; D ambiguous. This CDR3 is built from 15 residues. V was trimmed by 6 bases and J by 0 bases, leaving 11 bases between them. Germline loops: CDR1 SGHTA, CDR2 FQGTGA. DNA for the CDR3: TGTGCCAGCAGTCCGACGGCATCGAACACCGGGGAGCTGTTTTTT. Protein: CASSPTASNTGELFF.

This clone has just a few counts. The chain joins TRBV27 to TRBJ2-1; no clear D gene. In germline, CDR1 is MNHEY, CDR2 SMNVEV (reference sequence). The ends were cut back, 4 bases at V and 5 bases at J, with 12 bases in the middle. The CDR3 has 14 amino acids. CDR3 DNA: TGTGCCAGCAGTTCCCGTTCTAGGAACAATGAGCAGTTCTTC. It encodes CASSSRSRNNEQFF.

The chain joins TRBV11-3 to TRBJ2-1; D gene uncertain. The CDR3 consists of 13 residues. The V gene lost 4 bases and the J gene lost 10 bases, with 14 bases spanning the gap. Germline CDR1 SGHNT, CDR2 YENEEA. CDR3 DNA: TGTGCCAGCAGCTCAATTCTCCAGGACGAGCAGTTCTTC. It encodes CASSSILQDEQFF.

In this sample, this clone turned up a few times. The chain has TRBV29-1 and TRBJ1-1; the match to TRBD1 covers 9 bases. V dropped 5 bases and J dropped 1; count of bases not matched to a gene: 2. There are 13 residues in the CDR3. In germline, CDR1 is SQVTM, CDR2 ANQGSEA. Here the CDR3 DNA reads TGCAGCGTTTCGGACAGGGGGAACACTGAAGCTTTCTTT. It translates to CSVSDRGNTEAFF.

The chain carries TRBV9 and TRBJ2-3; the D is unclear. In germline, CDR1 is SGDLS, CDR2 YYNGEE. CDR3 length: 11 residues. Trimming left V 3 bases short and J 3 bases short, with 2 bases between. As DNA, the CDR3 is TGTGCCAGCAGCGAGACAGATACGCAGTATTTT. This sequence encodes CASSETDTQYF.